This T cell receptor (beta chain) comes out of a study of blood T cell repertoires in COVID-19. Study in general: Material from acute and convalescent COVID-19 was sourced from the United States, Italy and Spain. PBMCs, B-cell-depleted T cells, or T cells provided the cDNA or gDNA that made up the material.

Clones were sequenced by immunoSEQ multiplex PCR, and TCRdb holds only the in-frame ones, with some missing. Of almost 70,000 clones listed, approximately 88% were seen once; the top ten hold approximately 6.8%. This CDR3 is 13 amino acids long. The ends were cut back, 0 bases at V and 5 bases at J, with 7 bases in the middle. The V gene's germline CDR1 is MNHEY and CDR2 SVGEGT. The sequenced sample was peripheral blood. This rearrangement joins TRBV6-2 or TRBV6-3 to TRBJ1-1; D call uncertain. The sequence came from a woman aged 70-85 years with acute or convalescent COVID-19. This CDR3 reads CASSYSRETEAFF. For the CDR3, the DNA is TGTGCCAGCAGTTACTCGAGAGAAACTGAAGCTTTCTTT.